This T cell receptor (beta chain) was observed in a study of T cell responses to AZD1222 COVID-19 vaccine. This clone was detected many times. Its antigen is as yet unknown. The trim removed 0 bases at V and 5 bases at J, leaving 5 bases unmatched. The CDR3 has 15 amino acids. CDR1 and CDR2 from the germline V gene are MGHRA and YSYEKL. General observations from the study: At study baseline, merely several AZD1222 recipients were seropositive. Clonal diversity was possibly underestimated; the donors were predominantly white British and more often female. Close to half of all spike-specific TCRs reportedly target regions of the variants that are unmutated.

Repertoires were generated with immunoSEQ multiplex PCR, while TCRdb's copy carries only in-frame clones and drops some. The data hold around 130,000 clones, with 86% observed a single time. V is TRBV4-1 and J is TRBJ1-1; 8 nucleotides match TRBD1. Sequencing used peripheral blood, obtained 28 days after the second AZD1222 dose. This clonotype was obtained from an adult who received the AZD1222 COVID-19 vaccine. The CDR3 bases are TGCGCCAGCAGCCAAGAGGCAGGGGGCCCAACTGAAGCTTTCTTT. This translates into CASSQEAGGPTEAFF.